Listed below are T cell receptor beta chains from one sample, sequenced in a study of early T cells in non-severe SARS-CoV-2 infection. TCRdb passed the 5' RACE reads through MiXCR, listing each CDR3 protein once. The table shows fewer than 40,000 distinct CDR3 sequences, with around 4.5% occurring only once. Sequenced sample: whole blood. These receptors originate from an adult who was a healthcare worker with PCR-confirmed SARS-CoV-2 infection or an uninfected control (not recorded which). The CDR3 runs from the conserved cysteine through the conserved F or W. Fields, in order: CDR3 protein, CDR3 DNA, clone size, J gene, V gene, D gene. A D gene is named only where the DNA matches it firmly. Clone size is shown for a subset of rows, as once, few, many or a class of expanded clone.

CASSSTGRSGNTIYF,TGTGCCAGCAGCTCGACAGGGAGATCTGGAAACACCATATATTTT,many,TRBJ1-3,TRBV11-2,TRBD1
CASSPFDRGNYGYTF,TGTGCCAGCAGCCCTTTCGATAGGGGAAACTATGGCTACACCTTC,many,TRBJ1-2,TRBV7-8,NA
CASSLGRNTEAFF,TGTGCCAGCAGCTTAGGGAGGAACACTGAAGCTTTCTTT,many,TRBJ1-1,TRBV7-6,NA
CASSLATLNNEQFF,TGCGCCAGCAGCTTGGCTACTCTAAACAATGAGCAGTTCTTC,NA,TRBJ2-1,TRBV5-1,NA
CASSYAAMGASSHYEQYF,TGTGCCAGCAGTTACGCCGCTATGGGGGCTTCCTCCCACTACGAGCAGTACTTC,many,TRBJ2-7,TRBV6-6,NA
CASRHEGRVNTEAFF,TGCGCCAGCAGACATGAAGGACGGGTGAACACTGAAGCTTTCTTT,NA,TRBJ1-1,TRBV5-1,NA
CASSRTVNTEAFF,TGTGCCAGCAGCCGGACAGTGAACACTGAAGCTTTCTTT,many,TRBJ1-1,TRBV7-7,NA
CASSDRGHLNYNSPLHF,TGTGCCAGCTCGGACAGGGGGCACTTAAACTATAATTCACCCCTCCACTTT,many,TRBJ1-6,TRBV13,TRBD1
CATSDFRRGDYGYTF,TGTGCCACCAGTGATTTTCGCAGGGGGGACTATGGCTACACCTTC,few,TRBJ1-2,TRBV24-1,TRBD1
CASSKYRDEETQYF,TGTGCCAGCAGCAAGTACAGGGATGAAGAGACCCAGTACTTC,many,TRBJ2-5,TRBV7-9,NA
CATSRDRRYEQYF,TGTGCCACCAGCAGAGATCGACGGTACGAGCAGTACTTC,few,TRBJ2-7,TRBV15,NA
CSVESGIEQYF,TGCAGCGTTGAAAGTGGTATCGAGCAGTACTTC,many,TRBJ2-7,TRBV29-1,NA
CASSGSTGGTQYF,TGCGCCAGCAGTGGCTCCACGGGAGGAACCCAGTACTTC,few,TRBJ2-5,TRBV10-1,TRBD2
CASSPPDLFTQGDTQYF,TGTGCCAGCTCACCACCGGATCTATTTACTCAGGGGGATACGCAGTATTTT,many,TRBJ2-3,TRBV18,NA
CARRGGNQPQHF,TGTGCCAGGAGGGGAGGCAATCAGCCCCAGCATTTT,many,TRBJ1-5,TRBV6-1,NA
CASSAQGGTYNEQFF,TGTGCCAGCAGCGCCCAAGGGGGGACTTACAATGAGCAGTTCTTC,many,TRBJ2-1,TRBV6-4,NA
CASSLLREGNEQYF,TGTGCCAGCAGTTTATTGAGGGAAGGAAACGAGCAGTACTTC,NA,TRBJ2-7,TRBV12-3/TRBV12-4,NA
CASSRGGPDTQYF,TGTGCCAGCAGTCGGGGGGGCCCAGATACGCAGTATTTT,many,TRBJ2-3,TRBV28,TRBD2
CASSPTLREDEQFF,TGTGCCAGCAGCCCGACGCTGCGGGAGGATGAGCAGTTCTTC,few,TRBJ2-1,TRBV7-3,TRBD2
CASSLWESSYNEQFF,TGTGCCAGCAGCTTATGGGAAAGCTCCTACAATGAGCAGTTCTTC,many,TRBJ2-1,TRBV7-2,NA
CASSPLWGASYGYTF,TGTGCCAGCAGTCCCTTATGGGGGGCGAGCTATGGCTACACCTTC,many,TRBJ1-2,TRBV6-5,NA
CASSRTTVDEQYF,TGTGCCAGCAGTCGGACCACGGTGGACGAGCAGTACTTC,many,TRBJ2-7,TRBV6-2/TRBV6-3,NA
CASSLSAQAKNIQYF,TGTGCCAGCAGCTTAAGTGCCCAAGCCAAAAACATTCAGTACTTC,many,TRBJ2-4,TRBV7-3,NA
CASSSGTDFTDTQYF,TGTGCCAGCAGCTCCGGGACAGACTTCACAGATACGCAGTATTTT,many,TRBJ2-3,TRBV11-3,TRBD1
CASSGQGAFDEQYF,TGTGCCAGCAGCGGACAGGGGGCGTTTGACGAGCAGTACTTC,many,TRBJ2-7,TRBV6-2/TRBV6-3,TRBD1
CSARTGNTGELFF,TGCAGCGCCAGGACAGGGAACACCGGGGAGCTGTTTTTT,medium-sized,TRBJ2-2,TRBV29-1,TRBD1